This TCR beta chain was captured in a study of blood T cell repertoires in COVID-19 (dated by TCRdb to 2018 to 2020). Regarding the complete study: The collaborator samples originated in the United States, Italy and Spain and spanned the acute and convalescent phases of COVID-19. The material from the prospective study consisted of cDNA or gDNA derived from T cells, B-cell-depleted T cells, or PBMCs. Deeply sampled blood TCRbeta repertoires from subjects exposed to, actively infected with, or recovered from COVID-19 were included in the dataset. The repertoires were released in a freely available public database meant as a resource for research on the immune response to SARS-CoV-2. The samples were drawn from the first 160 participants of the ongoing ImmuneRACE study and from 950 to 1,500 subjects provided by 6 global collaborators. Nearly every sample came with metadata listing a de-identified subject ID, COVID-19 status, age in years and sex. Where available, HLA class I and class II types were taken from metadata supplied by the sample provider and were not determined by assay-based typing.

The V end gives up 6 bases and the J end 6 bases, leaving 10 bases in the junction not matched to a gene. The CDR3 holds 16 amino acids from the cysteine to the phenylalanine. Only CDR3 DNA remains: 48 bases, in frame from the first base. CDR1 and CDR2, per the germline V gene, are SGDLS and YYNGEE. TCRbeta CDR3 regions were amplified from genomic DNA by means of the immunoSEQ Assay, a bias-controlled multiplex PCR. The paper's data handling went like this. Within the assay, amplification of reference gene primers was used to estimate how many nucleated cells each sample contained. Sequence reads were collapsed and filtered to measure the absolute abundance of every unique TCRbeta CDR3 rearrangement. For each sample, productive Simpson clonality was calculated as the square root of Simpson's diversity index over productive rearrangements. TCRdb limited this immuneACCESS table to in-frame rearrangements with V and J called. A share of clones is missing; checked studies link under half to unresolved V genes, and the rest is unexplained. The V and J calls and clone size are taken from that table; D and trimming were inferred from the DNA. Here the sample has some 180,000 clones; 70% to 80% occur a single time. The ten largest clones add up to 8.5% to 10% of the sample.

The full study reports these points: How much clinical and demographic metadata was included differed by source and by participant, and the metadata was provided uncurated.

About this clone itself: This clone's antigen is unknown. No qualities accompany the bases; no much larger clone lies one base away.

Collaborating institutions collected whole blood in K2EDTA tubes following their own protocols. Collaborator samples were shipped for TCRbeta analysis as frozen whole blood, isolated PBMCs, or DNA extracted from either sample type. Sequenced material: peripheral blood. The rearranged chain carries TRBV9 and TRBJ2-1; the central 12 bases match TRBD2. The receptor was isolated from a woman between 50 and 59 years old with active or convalescent COVID-19. The CDR3 protein: CASNDASGRALNEQFF. DNA sequence: TGTGCCAGCAACGACGCTAGCGGGAGGGCCCTCAATGAGCAGTTCTTC.